This entry features one T cell receptor beta chain sequence. Germline trimming cut 8 bases from V and 3 bases from J; bases unmatched to any gene: 1. CDR1 and CDR2 from the germline V gene are MDHEN and SYDVKM. This CDR3 spans 12 amino acids. PCR was performed using 60 Vbeta and 13 Jbeta primers. Sequenced by immunoSEQ multiplex PCR; TCRdb stores in-frame clones only, minus some. The sample includes about 180,000 clones, 77% of them seen just once. The sample belongs to a study of cytomegalovirus exposure and HLA in healthy donors. The V call is TRBV28, the J call TRBJ2-7; 10 bases align to TRBD1. This receptor was taken from a man in his late teens or twenties in good health and CMV-seronegative. The sequencing sample was made of PBMCs. This CDR3 is CASRDRGYEQYF. The CDR3 DNA is TGTGCCAGCCGGGACAGGGGCTACGAGCAGTACTTC.